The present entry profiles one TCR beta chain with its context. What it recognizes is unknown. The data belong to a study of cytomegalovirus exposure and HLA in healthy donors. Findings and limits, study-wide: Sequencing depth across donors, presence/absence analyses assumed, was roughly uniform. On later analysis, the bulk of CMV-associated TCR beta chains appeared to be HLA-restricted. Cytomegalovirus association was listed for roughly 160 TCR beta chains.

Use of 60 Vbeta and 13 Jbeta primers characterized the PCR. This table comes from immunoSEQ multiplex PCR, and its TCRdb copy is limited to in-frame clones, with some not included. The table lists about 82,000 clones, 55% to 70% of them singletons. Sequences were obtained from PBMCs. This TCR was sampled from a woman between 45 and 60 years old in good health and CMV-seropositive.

CDR3 protein: CASSESEYHEQYF. Here the CDR3 DNA reads TGCGCCAGCAGTGAGTCTGAGTACCACGAGCAGTACTTC. The rearrangement uses TRBV10-1 and TRBJ2-7; D not certain. Germline V gives CDR1 WNHNN, CDR2 SYGVQD (reference sequence). The CDR3 sequence is 13 residues long. The V end lost 0 bases, the J end lost 5 bases, and 8 bases lay between the germline ends.